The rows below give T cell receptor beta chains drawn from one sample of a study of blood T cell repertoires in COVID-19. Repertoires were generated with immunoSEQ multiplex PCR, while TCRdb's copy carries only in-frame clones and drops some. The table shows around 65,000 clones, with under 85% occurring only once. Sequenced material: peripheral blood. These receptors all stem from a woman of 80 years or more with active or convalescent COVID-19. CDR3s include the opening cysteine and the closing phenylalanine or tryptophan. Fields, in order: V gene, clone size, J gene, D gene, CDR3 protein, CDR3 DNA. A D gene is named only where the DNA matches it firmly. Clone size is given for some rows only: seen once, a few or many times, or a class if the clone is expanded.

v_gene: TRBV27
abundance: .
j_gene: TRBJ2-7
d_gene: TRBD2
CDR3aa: CASSLSPLGLAGQYF
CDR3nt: TGTGCCAGCAGTTTATCCCCCCTAGGACTAGCGGGGCAGTACTTC

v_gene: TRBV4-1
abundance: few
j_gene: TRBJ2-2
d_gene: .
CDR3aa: CASSQGVSRVSGELFF
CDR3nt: TGCGCCAGCAGCCAAGGGGTTTCTCGGGTTTCCGGGGAGCTGTTTTTT

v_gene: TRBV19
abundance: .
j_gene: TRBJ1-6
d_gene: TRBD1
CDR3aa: CASSFTGANSPLHF
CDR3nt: TGTGCCAGTAGTTTTACAGGGGCGAATTCACCCCTCCACTTT

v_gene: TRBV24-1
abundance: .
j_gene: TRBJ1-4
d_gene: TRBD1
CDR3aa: CATSDLGTDGSGEKLFF
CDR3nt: TGTGCCACCAGTGATTTAGGGACAGATGGGAGCGGTGAAAAACTGTTTTTT

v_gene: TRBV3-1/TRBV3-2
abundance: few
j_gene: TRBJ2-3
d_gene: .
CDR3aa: CASSPTIPGTQYF
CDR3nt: TGTGCCAGCAGCCCGACCATCCCGGGGACGCAGTATTTT

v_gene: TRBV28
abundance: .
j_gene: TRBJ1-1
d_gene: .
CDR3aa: CASSLGQAEAFF
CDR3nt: TGTGCCAGCAGCCTGGGCCAGGCTGAAGCTTTCTTT

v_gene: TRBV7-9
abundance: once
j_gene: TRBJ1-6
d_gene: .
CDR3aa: CASNSVESPLHF
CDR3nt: TGTGCCAGCAATTCGGTGGAGTCACCCCTCCACTTT

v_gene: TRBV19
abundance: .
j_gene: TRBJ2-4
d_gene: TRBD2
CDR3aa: CASSTLPAGGGNIQYF
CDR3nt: TGTGCCAGTAGTACTCTCCCCGCGGGGGGAGGGAACATTCAGTACTTC

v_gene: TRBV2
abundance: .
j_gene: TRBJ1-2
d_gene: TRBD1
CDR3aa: CASSGDRSVYGYTF
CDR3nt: TGTGCCAGCAGTGGGGACAGGTCGGTGTATGGCTACACCTTC

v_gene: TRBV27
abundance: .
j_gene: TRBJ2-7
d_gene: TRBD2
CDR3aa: CASSREGLYEQYF
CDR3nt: TGTGCCAGCAGTAGGGAGGGTCTTTACGAGCAGTACTTC

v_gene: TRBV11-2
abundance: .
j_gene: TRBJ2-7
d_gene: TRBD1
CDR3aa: CASSSGTGGMYEQYF
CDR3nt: TGTGCCAGCAGCTCCGGGACAGGGGGTATGTACGAGCAGTACTTC

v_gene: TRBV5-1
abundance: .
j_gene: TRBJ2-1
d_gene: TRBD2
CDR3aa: CASSLASGSYNEQFF
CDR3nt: TGCGCCAGCAGCTTGGCTAGCGGCTCCTACAATGAGCAGTTCTTC

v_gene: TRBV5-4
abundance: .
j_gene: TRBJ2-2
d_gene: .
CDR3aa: CASRSGVVGTGTGTGELFF
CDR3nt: TGTGCCAGCAGATCAGGGGTGGTCGGCACCGGTACCGGGACCGGGGAGCTGTTTTTT

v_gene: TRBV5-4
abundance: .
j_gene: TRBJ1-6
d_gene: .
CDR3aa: CASSRLDKNSPLHF
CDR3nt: TGTGCCAGCAGCCGACTGGACAAAAATTCACCCCTCCACTTT

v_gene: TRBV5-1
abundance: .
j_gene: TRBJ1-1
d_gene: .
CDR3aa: CASSLQGSRTEAFF
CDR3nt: TGCGCCAGCAGCTTGCAGGGATCGAGAACTGAAGCTTTCTTT

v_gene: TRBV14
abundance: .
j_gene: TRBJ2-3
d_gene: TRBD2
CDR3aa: CASSQKRGVSTDTQYF
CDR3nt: TGTGCCAGCAGCCAAAAGCGGGGGGTGAGCACAGATACGCAGTATTTT

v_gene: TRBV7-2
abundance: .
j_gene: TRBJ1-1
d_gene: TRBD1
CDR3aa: CASSFWTGGSTEAFF
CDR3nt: TGTGCCAGCAGCTTTTGGACAGGGGGGAGTACTGAAGCTTTCTTT

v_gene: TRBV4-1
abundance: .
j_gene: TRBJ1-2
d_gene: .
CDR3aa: CASSSGRGDYGYTF
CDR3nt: TGCGCCAGCAGCTCAGGGAGGGGAGACTATGGCTACACCTTC

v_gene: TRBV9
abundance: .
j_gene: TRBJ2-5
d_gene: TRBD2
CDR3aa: CASDPERGNQETQYF
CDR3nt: TGTGCCAGCGACCCTGAGCGGGGGAACCAAGAGACCCAGTACTTC

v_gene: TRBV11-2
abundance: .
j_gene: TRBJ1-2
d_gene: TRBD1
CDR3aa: CAVDREVNYGYTF
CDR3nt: TGTGCCGTAGACAGGGAAGTTAACTATGGCTACACCTTC

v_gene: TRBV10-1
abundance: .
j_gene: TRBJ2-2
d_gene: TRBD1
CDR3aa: CASSTGTANTGELFF
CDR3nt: TGCGCCAGCAGTACCGGGACAGCGAACACCGGGGAGCTGTTTTTT

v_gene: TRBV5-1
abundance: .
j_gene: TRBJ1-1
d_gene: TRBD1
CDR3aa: CASSLPTGSNTEAFF
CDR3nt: TGCGCCAGCAGCTTACCGACAGGGTCCAACACTGAAGCTTTCTTT

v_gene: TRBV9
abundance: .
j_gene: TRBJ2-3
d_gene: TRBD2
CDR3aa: CASSVRAGGRSTDTQYF
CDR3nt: TGTGCCAGCAGCGTTCGAGCGGGGGGGCGTTCGACAGATACGCAGTATTTT

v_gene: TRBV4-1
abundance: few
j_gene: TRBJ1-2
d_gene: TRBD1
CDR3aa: CASSQGGTGDISYGYTF
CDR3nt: TGCGCCAGCAGCCAAGGCGGGACAGGGGATATTAGCTATGGCTACACCTTC

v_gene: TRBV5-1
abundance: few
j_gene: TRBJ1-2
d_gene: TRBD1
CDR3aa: CASSGMTGLLGYTF
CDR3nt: TGCGCCAGCAGCGGAATGACAGGGCTTCTTGGCTACACCTTC

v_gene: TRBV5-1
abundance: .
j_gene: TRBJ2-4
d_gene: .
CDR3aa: CASSLVLGAAKNIQYF
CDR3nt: TGCGCCAGCAGCTTGGTATTGGGGGCAGCCAAAAACATTCAGTACTTC

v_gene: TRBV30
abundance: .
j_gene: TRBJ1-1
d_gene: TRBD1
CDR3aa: CAWGTGMNTEAFF
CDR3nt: TGTGCCTGGGGGACAGGGATGAACACTGAAGCTTTCTTT

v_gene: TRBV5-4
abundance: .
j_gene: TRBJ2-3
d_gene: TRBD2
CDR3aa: CASSLDPGGSTDTQYF
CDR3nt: TGTGCCAGCAGCTTGGATCCGGGGGGGAGCACAGATACGCAGTATTTT

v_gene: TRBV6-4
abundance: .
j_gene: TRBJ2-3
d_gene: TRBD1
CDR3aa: CASSAGQGADTQYF
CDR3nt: TGTGCCAGCAGTGCGGGACAGGGGGCAGATACGCAGTATTTT

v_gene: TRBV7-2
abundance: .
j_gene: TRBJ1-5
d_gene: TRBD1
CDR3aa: CASSLNRQGDQPQHF
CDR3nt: TGTGCCAGCAGCTTGAACCGACAGGGGGATCAGCCCCAGCATTTT

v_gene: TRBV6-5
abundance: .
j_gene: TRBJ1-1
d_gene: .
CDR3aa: CASSYSSGGDTEAFF
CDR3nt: TGTGCCAGCAGTTACTCGTCCGGGGGAGACACTGAAGCTTTCTTT

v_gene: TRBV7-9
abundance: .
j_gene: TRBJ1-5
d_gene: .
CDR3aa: CASSPPGNSNQPQHF
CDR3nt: TGTGCCAGCAGCCCTCCGGGGAATAGCAATCAGCCCCAGCATTTT

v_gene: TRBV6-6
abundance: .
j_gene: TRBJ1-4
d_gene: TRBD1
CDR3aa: CASSRRTGPMFPEKLFF
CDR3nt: TGTGCCAGCAGCCGACGGACAGGGCCGATGTTTCCTGAAAAACTGTTTTTT

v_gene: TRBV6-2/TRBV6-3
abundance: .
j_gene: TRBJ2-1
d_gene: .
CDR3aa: CASSYSLGGDRNEQFF
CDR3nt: TGTGCCAGCAGTTACTCCTTAGGGGGAGACAGGAATGAGCAGTTCTTC

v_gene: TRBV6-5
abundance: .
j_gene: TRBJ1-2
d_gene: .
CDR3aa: CASSYYGRTVNYGYTF
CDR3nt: TGTGCCAGCAGTTACTATGGAAGGACAGTCAACTATGGCTACACCTTC

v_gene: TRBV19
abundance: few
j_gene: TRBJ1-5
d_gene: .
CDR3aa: CASSINRDQPQHF
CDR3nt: TGTGCCAGTAGTATAAACAGGGACCAGCCCCAGCATTTT

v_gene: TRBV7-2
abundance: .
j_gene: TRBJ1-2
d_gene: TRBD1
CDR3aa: CASSLGTGPYGYTF
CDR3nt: TGTGCCAGCAGCTTAGGGACAGGGCCCTATGGCTACACCTTC

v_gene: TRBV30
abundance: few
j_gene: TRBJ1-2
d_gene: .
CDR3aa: CAWSVLPRNYGYTF
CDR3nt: TGTGCCTGGAGTGTACTACCCCGCAACTATGGCTACACCTTC

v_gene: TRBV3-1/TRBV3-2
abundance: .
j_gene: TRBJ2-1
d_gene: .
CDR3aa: CASSQVLASYNEQFF
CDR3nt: TGTGCCAGCAGCCAAGTTTTAGCCTCCTACAATGAGCAGTTCTTC

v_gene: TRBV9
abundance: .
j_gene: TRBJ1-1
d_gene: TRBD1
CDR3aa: CASSVGGTGNTEAFF
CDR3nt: TGTGCCAGCAGCGTAGGGGGGACAGGGAACACTGAAGCTTTCTTT

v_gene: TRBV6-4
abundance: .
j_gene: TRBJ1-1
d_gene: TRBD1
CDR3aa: CASRESGTGFEAFF
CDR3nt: TGTGCCAGCAGAGAATCCGGGACAGGGTTTGAAGCTTTCTTT

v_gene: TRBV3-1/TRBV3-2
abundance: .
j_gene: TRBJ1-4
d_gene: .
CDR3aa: CASSQSATNEKLFF
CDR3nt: TGTGCCAGCAGCCAGAGTGCAACTAATGAAAAACTGTTTTTT